This TCR beta chain is drawn from a study of OX40 agonist ivuxolimab in advanced cancers. The overall study: Allowance was made for prior anti-PD-1, anti-PD-L1 or anti-CTLA-4 therapy, and 40% to 45% had some.

A word on this clone: Its specificity is unknown.

Data came from immunoSEQ multiplex PCR; TCRdb stores just in-frame clones and leaves some out. Of fewer than 25,000 clones in the sample, approximately 86% were seen once. The CDR3 contains 14 residues. The germline V gene encodes CDR1 SEHNR and CDR2 FQNEAQ (reference sequence). Trimming stripped 1 base from V and 0 bases from J, with 6 bases between. Whole-study findings and limits: Expanded clones were, on average, more numerous among CD8+ T cells than CD4+. Partial responders treated at 0.1-3.0 mg/kg exhibited clonal expansion among the lowest measured.

The sequencing used CD4+ or CD8+ T cells sorted from blood, collected in a trial of the OX40 agonist ivuxolimab. The chain uses TRBV7-9 and TRBJ1-1; D gene uncertain. The receptor's source is an adult with an advanced solid tumor such as melanoma, head and neck, liver or kidney cancer. The CDR3 reads CASSLVVVNTEAFF. DNA of the CDR3: TGTGCCAGCAGCTTAGTGGTGGTGAACACTGAAGCTTTCTTT.